A selection of T cell receptor beta chains follows, all from one sample in a study of blood T cell repertoires in COVID-19. Profiled with immunoSEQ multiplex PCR; TCRdb holds only in-frame clones, not every one. The data show under 200,000 clones, approximately 88% seen once. Sequencing used peripheral blood. The source is a woman aged 60 to 75 with acute or convalescent COVID-19. CDR3s include the opening cysteine and the closing phenylalanine or tryptophan. The order of the fields is V gene, D gene, J gene, clone size, CDR3 DNA, CDR3 protein. D genes are given only for firm matches. The listing skips clone size in some rows; elsewhere it reads once, few, many or a size class.

v_call: TRBV5-1
d_call: TRBD1
j_call: TRBJ1-4
clone_size: NA
cdr3_nt: TGCGCCAGCAGCCCTACAGGGGGCACTAATGAAAAACTGTTTTTT
cdr3_aa: CASSPTGGTNEKLFF

v_call: TRBV19
d_call: NA
j_call: TRBJ1-2
clone_size: NA
cdr3_nt: TGTGCCAGTGGGAACAGGCTCGGGGGCTACACCTTC
cdr3_aa: CASGNRLGGYTF

v_call: TRBV5-1
d_call: TRBD2
j_call: TRBJ2-1
clone_size: few
cdr3_nt: TGCGCCAGCAGCCCTAGCGGGGGGGAGTACAATGAGCAGTTCTTC
cdr3_aa: CASSPSGGEYNEQFF

v_call: TRBV7-8
d_call: TRBD1
j_call: TRBJ2-6
clone_size: NA
cdr3_nt: TGTGCCAGCAGCGGAGGACAGGGGTTTAGACTCTCTGGGGCCAACGTCCTGACTTTC
cdr3_aa: CASSGGQGFRLSGANVLTF

v_call: TRBV7-2
d_call: TRBD2
j_call: TRBJ2-1
clone_size: NA
cdr3_nt: TGTGCCAGCAGCTTAAGTGCGGGGGGTTACAATGAGCAGTTCTTC
cdr3_aa: CASSLSAGGYNEQFF

v_call: TRBV5-1
d_call: NA
j_call: TRBJ2-7
clone_size: NA
cdr3_nt: TGCGCCAGCAGTCCTACCAACTACGAGCAGTACTTC
cdr3_aa: CASSPTNYEQYF

v_call: TRBV5-4
d_call: TRBD1
j_call: TRBJ1-2
clone_size: NA
cdr3_nt: TGTGCCAGCAGCCGAGGACAGGGAGGTGACTACACCTTC
cdr3_aa: CASSRGQGGDYTF

v_call: TRBV3-1/TRBV3-2
d_call: TRBD2
j_call: TRBJ2-7
clone_size: NA
cdr3_nt: TGTGCCAGCAGCCAAGGATCAGTAGCGGGCTTCTACGAGCAGTACTTC
cdr3_aa: CASSQGSVAGFYEQYF

v_call: TRBV18
d_call: NA
j_call: TRBJ1-6
clone_size: NA
cdr3_nt: TGTGCCAGCTCCCCACACGGGAGGGATTCACCCCTCCACTTT
cdr3_aa: CASSPHGRDSPLHF

v_call: TRBV4-1
d_call: NA
j_call: TRBJ2-1
clone_size: NA
cdr3_nt: TGCGCCAGCAGCCAAGATCTTAAGCTTGCTAGCGACCGGCGCTCCTACAATGAGCAGTTCTTC
cdr3_aa: CASSQDLKLASDRRSYNEQFF

v_call: TRBV27
d_call: NA
j_call: TRBJ1-2
clone_size: once
cdr3_nt: TGTGCCAGCAGTCCTCTCGGGGGGCGAGTGTACTATGGCTACACCTTC
cdr3_aa: CASSPLGGRVYYGYTF

v_call: TRBV28
d_call: NA
j_call: TRBJ1-5
clone_size: NA
cdr3_nt: TGTGCCAGCAGCCCAGTGCTGGGCGAGGGTCAGCCCCAGCATTTT
cdr3_aa: CASSPVLGEGQPQHF

v_call: TRBV7-2
d_call: NA
j_call: TRBJ1-3
clone_size: NA
cdr3_nt: TGTGCCAGCGAGCGAGGGGAGGCCTCTGGAAACACCATATATTTT
cdr3_aa: CASERGEASGNTIYF

v_call: TRBV19
d_call: NA
j_call: TRBJ2-4
clone_size: NA
cdr3_nt: TGTGCCAGTCGGCTAGGGGATCTAGCCAAAAACATTCAGTACTTC
cdr3_aa: CASRLGDLAKNIQYF

v_call: TRBV18
d_call: NA
j_call: TRBJ1-6
clone_size: NA
cdr3_nt: TGTGCCAGCTCACCAGAGAGTGGTTCACCCCTCCACTTT
cdr3_aa: CASSPESGSPLHF

v_call: TRBV15
d_call: NA
j_call: TRBJ1-5
clone_size: NA
cdr3_nt: TGTGCCACCAGCCCTACAGGGTTTAGTCAGCCCCAGCATTTT
cdr3_aa: CATSPTGFSQPQHF

v_call: TRBV5-1
d_call: TRBD1
j_call: TRBJ2-2
clone_size: once
cdr3_nt: TGCGCCAGCAGAGGGGACAGGGGAATTGGCGGGGAGCTGTTTTTT
cdr3_aa: CASRGDRGIGGELFF

v_call: TRBV4-1
d_call: NA
j_call: TRBJ2-7
clone_size: NA
cdr3_nt: TGCGCCAGCAGCCAAGATTCGACATCGTTCTACGAGCAGTACTTC
cdr3_aa: CASSQDSTSFYEQYF

v_call: TRBV28
d_call: NA
j_call: TRBJ1-1
clone_size: NA
cdr3_nt: TGTGCCAGCAGTTTAAGGCAGGTCAAAACTGAAGCTTTCTTT
cdr3_aa: CASSLRQVKTEAFF

v_call: TRBV5-4
d_call: TRBD1
j_call: TRBJ2-2
clone_size: NA
cdr3_nt: TGTGCCAGCAGGTTAGGAGACAGGGGGCTTGGCACCGGGGAGCTGTTTTTT
cdr3_aa: CASRLGDRGLGTGELFF

v_call: TRBV19
d_call: TRBD1
j_call: TRBJ1-5
clone_size: NA
cdr3_nt: TGTGCCAGTAGCAGGGGGGCGAAAAGCAATCAGCCCCAGCATTTT
cdr3_aa: CASSRGAKSNQPQHF

v_call: TRBV12-3/TRBV12-4
d_call: NA
j_call: TRBJ1-1
clone_size: NA
cdr3_nt: TGTGCCAGCAGTTTGAATAGACAGGAAGCTTTCTTT
cdr3_aa: CASSLNRQEAFF

v_call: TRBV15
d_call: NA
j_call: TRBJ2-1
clone_size: NA
cdr3_nt: TGTGCCACCAGCAGAGGCGGACAGCTCTACAATGAGCAGTTCTTC
cdr3_aa: CATSRGGQLYNEQFF

v_call: TRBV7-8
d_call: NA
j_call: TRBJ1-5
clone_size: NA
cdr3_nt: TGTGCCAGCAGCTTAGTTCCGGGTTTGAGCAATCAGCCCCAGCATTTT
cdr3_aa: CASSLVPGLSNQPQHF

v_call: TRBV19
d_call: NA
j_call: TRBJ1-5
clone_size: NA
cdr3_nt: TGTGCCAGCTTAGACAGGCTGAGGGGGGGATATCAGCCCCAGCATTTT
cdr3_aa: CASLDRLRGGYQPQHF

v_call: TRBV3-1/TRBV3-2
d_call: NA
j_call: TRBJ2-5
clone_size: NA
cdr3_nt: TGTGCCAGCAGCCAAGATTGGCTTGACCAAGAGACCCAGTACTTC
cdr3_aa: CASSQDWLDQETQYF

v_call: TRBV29-1
d_call: TRBD1
j_call: TRBJ1-4
clone_size: NA
cdr3_nt: TGCAGCGTCGGGTTCGGGACAGGGGGCGAAACGACTAATGAAAAACTGTTTTTT
cdr3_aa: CSVGFGTGGETTNEKLFF

v_call: TRBV4-2
d_call: TRBD1
j_call: TRBJ1-2
clone_size: NA
cdr3_nt: TGTGCCAGCAGCGGACCCGGGACAGGGGGAGCTAACTATGGCTACACCTTC
cdr3_aa: CASSGPGTGGANYGYTF

v_call: TRBV20-1
d_call: NA
j_call: TRBJ2-1
clone_size: NA
cdr3_nt: TGCAGTGCTAGTCGAGGACAGTTTCTCGGGAACAATGAGCAGTTCTTC
cdr3_aa: CSASRGQFLGNNEQFF

v_call: TRBV9
d_call: NA
j_call: TRBJ2-4
clone_size: NA
cdr3_nt: TGTGCCAGCAGCGGAGGACTTGGACAGGGAGGGGCCAAAAACATTCAGTACTTC
cdr3_aa: CASSGGLGQGGAKNIQYF

v_call: TRBV19
d_call: NA
j_call: TRBJ1-5
clone_size: NA
cdr3_nt: TGTGCCAGTAGTATAATCTTAACACAGGGAAAGCGGCCCCAGCATTTT
cdr3_aa: CASSIILTQGKRPQHF

v_call: TRBV5-1
d_call: TRBD1
j_call: TRBJ1-5
clone_size: NA
cdr3_nt: TGCGCCAGCAGCTCGACAGGGTTAAATCAGCCCCAGCATTTT
cdr3_aa: CASSSTGLNQPQHF

v_call: TRBV2
d_call: TRBD1
j_call: TRBJ1-2
clone_size: NA
cdr3_nt: TGTGCCAGCAGGATGACAGGGTCAAACTATGGCTACACCTTC
cdr3_aa: CASRMTGSNYGYTF

v_call: TRBV28
d_call: TRBD1
j_call: TRBJ1-2
clone_size: NA
cdr3_nt: TGTGCCAGCAGTTTAGTTAACGACAGGGTGTATGGCTACACCTTC
cdr3_aa: CASSLVNDRVYGYTF

v_call: TRBV28
d_call: NA
j_call: TRBJ1-3
clone_size: NA
cdr3_nt: TGTGCCAGCAGTCGTCCAGAGGCCATAAACACCATATATTTT
cdr3_aa: CASSRPEAINTIYF

v_call: TRBV28
d_call: NA
j_call: TRBJ1-2
clone_size: NA
cdr3_nt: TGTGCCAGCAGTGCCTGGACAAGAAACTATGGCTACACCTTC
cdr3_aa: CASSAWTRNYGYTF

v_call: TRBV5-4
d_call: NA
j_call: TRBJ2-3
clone_size: NA
cdr3_nt: TGTGCCAGCAGCTTGGCGGGGGTGGAAGATACGCAGTATTTT
cdr3_aa: CASSLAGVEDTQYF

v_call: TRBV6-1
d_call: NA
j_call: TRBJ2-2
clone_size: few
cdr3_nt: TGTGCCAGCAGGTTCAGGGGGAACACCGGGGAGCTGTTTTTT
cdr3_aa: CASRFRGNTGELFF

v_call: TRBV10-3
d_call: NA
j_call: TRBJ2-1
clone_size: NA
cdr3_nt: TGTGCCATCAGTGAGTCGGTGAGGCCCAATGAGCAGTTCTTC
cdr3_aa: CAISESVRPNEQFF

v_call: TRBV4-3
d_call: TRBD1
j_call: TRBJ1-2
clone_size: NA
cdr3_nt: TGCGCCAGCAGCCAAGATGGAGGGACAGCAGCTTTTAACTATGGCTACACCTTC
cdr3_aa: CASSQDGGTAAFNYGYTF

v_call: TRBV7-6
d_call: NA
j_call: TRBJ2-2
clone_size: NA
cdr3_nt: TGTGCCAGCACTCTAGCCCCCCTCATGAACACCGGGGAGCTGTTTTTT
cdr3_aa: CASTLAPLMNTGELFF

v_call: TRBV18
d_call: NA
j_call: TRBJ1-3
clone_size: few
cdr3_nt: TGTGCCAGCTCACCTTTAAATACCGTTTCTCTAGGATCGCATTTT
cdr3_aa: CASSPLNTVSLGSHF

v_call: TRBV19
d_call: NA
j_call: TRBJ2-7
clone_size: NA
cdr3_nt: TGTGCCAGTAGTATAGTAGGGGGTCCAGACGAGCAGTACTTC
cdr3_aa: CASSIVGGPDEQYF

v_call: TRBV6-1
d_call: NA
j_call: TRBJ2-1
clone_size: NA
cdr3_nt: TGTGCCAGCAGTGAAGAGCGGAATGAGCAGTTCTTC
cdr3_aa: CASSEERNEQFF

v_call: TRBV5-4
d_call: TRBD1
j_call: TRBJ1-2
clone_size: NA
cdr3_nt: TGTGCCAGCAGCTTGGAGGGGACAGCCTATGGCTACACCTTC
cdr3_aa: CASSLEGTAYGYTF

v_call: TRBV5-4
d_call: NA
j_call: TRBJ2-5
clone_size: many
cdr3_nt: TGTGCCAGCAGCCCTATAGGCAGGGAAGAGACCCAGTACTTC
cdr3_aa: CASSPIGREETQYF